What follows is one T cell receptor (beta chain) and its context. Methods used by the authors: Estimation of nucleated cell counts relied on the amplification of reference gene primers. Data came from immunoSEQ multiplex PCR; TCRdb stores just in-frame clones and leaves some out. The DNA was the basis for D and trimming; V, J and clone size are from that table. The sample consists of 200,000 to 250,000 clones, 70% to 90% of them appearing once. The data stem from a study of blood T cell repertoires in COVID-19. Across the whole study: Sources were T cells, B-cell-depleted T cells, or PBMCs; the material itself was cDNA or gDNA.

The V end was cut by 0 bases, the J end by 0 bases, with 18 bases between. This CDR3 contains 20 residues. Germline CDR1 and CDR2: LGHDT and YNNKEL (reference sequence). The chain links TRBV3-1 (or the pseudogene TRBV3-2) to TRBJ2-6, with a tentative D call TRBD1 (5 bases). The sample taken for sequencing was peripheral blood. The receptor was isolated from a woman aged 18 to 35 who had recovered from COVID-19. The CDR3 nucleotides are TGTGCCAGCAGCCAAGACTTAGGGGTCCCAACCAACTCTGGGGCCAACGTCCTGACTTTC. It codes for CASSQDLGVPTNSGANVLTF.